The entry below gives a single TCR beta chain sequence along with its context. Germline lookup yields CDR1 MDHEN and CDR2 SYDVKM. V was cut by 5 bases and J by 6 bases, with 10 bases left in between. This CDR3 region has 12 residues. The sort gate was single viable CD3+CD4+CD8-CD45RO+ cells for memory CD4+ T cells. Donors' CMV status reflects serum IgG against pp150, pp28, p38, p52. Clones were sequenced by immunoSEQ multiplex PCR, and TCRdb holds only the in-frame ones, with some missing. This sample has over 25,000 clones, with 76% found just once. This record comes from a study of memory CD4+ T cells and cytomegalovirus serostatus.

The sequence derives from an adult in good health and CMV-seronegative. The rearrangement uses TRBV28 and TRBJ1-2, with a tentative D call TRBD1 (5 bases). Sample: memory CD4+ T cells from blood. The CDR3 here is CASSHLTDGYTF. For the CDR3, the DNA is TGTGCCAGCAGTCATCTGACAGATGGCTACACCTTC.